This T cell receptor beta chain originates from a study of cytomegalovirus exposure and HLA in healthy donors. Study results and limitations: Cytomegalovirus association was listed for around 180 TCR beta chains. There were a few CMV-associated chains whose specificity for CMV antigens was confirmed in vitro.

About this clone itself: The target antigen is unknown.

Researchers ran the PCR with 60 Vbeta and 13 Jbeta primers. The method was immunoSEQ multiplex PCR; TCRdb's version includes in-frame clones alone and lacks a portion of them. The sample shows 150,000 to 200,000 clones, around 80% of them seen only once. From germline, CDR1 is SGHVS and CDR2 FQNEAQ. The CDR3 runs 15 residues. Trimming left V 5 bases short and J 8 bases short, with 18 bases between. The donors gave bone marrow, and they were healthy. While unrecorded immune exposures were likely, the donors were nominally healthy when sampled. V gene TRBV7-8 combines with J gene TRBJ2-2; the D gene is possibly TRBD1 (5 bases). The sequence was collected from a woman in her twenties or thirties in good health and CMV-seropositive. The sample consisted of PBMCs. The CDR3 here is CASSNHQGLIGELFF. For the CDR3, the DNA is TGTGCCAGCAGCAACCACCAGGGTCTGATTGGGGAGCTGTTTTTT.